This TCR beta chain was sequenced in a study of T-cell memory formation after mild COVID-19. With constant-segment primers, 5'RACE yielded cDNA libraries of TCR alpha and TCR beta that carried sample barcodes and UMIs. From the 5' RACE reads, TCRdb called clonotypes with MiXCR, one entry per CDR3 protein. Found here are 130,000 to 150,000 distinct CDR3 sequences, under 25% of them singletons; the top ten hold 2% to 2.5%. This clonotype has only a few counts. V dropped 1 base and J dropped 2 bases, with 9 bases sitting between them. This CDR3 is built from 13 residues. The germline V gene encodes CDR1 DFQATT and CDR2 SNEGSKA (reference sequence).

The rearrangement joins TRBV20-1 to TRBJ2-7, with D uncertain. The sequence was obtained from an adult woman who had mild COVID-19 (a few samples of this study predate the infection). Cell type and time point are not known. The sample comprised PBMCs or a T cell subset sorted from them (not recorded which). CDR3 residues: CSARVVSTYEQYF. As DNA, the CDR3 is TGCAGTGCTAGAGTCGTGTCCACCTACGAGCAGTACTTC.